This is a list of T cell receptor beta chains from one sample in a study of blood T cell repertoires in COVID-19. The data were produced by immunoSEQ multiplex PCR, yet TCRdb's version contains in-frame clones alone and is incomplete. The sample holds tens of thousands of clones, approximately 87% seen once. Sequencing used peripheral blood. The receptor set was obtained from a human donor in a cohort sampled during active COVID-19. Each CDR3 is given with its conserved first and last residue. Fields, in order: V gene, J gene, D gene, clone size, CDR3 protein, CDR3 DNA. A D gene is named only where the DNA matches it firmly. Where a row states a size, it is once, few, many or the class of an expanded clone; other rows omit it.

TRBV7-8	TRBJ2-2	TRBD2	.	CASSTGSGGNTGELFF	TGTGCCAGCAGCACGGGGTCGGGGGGAAACACCGGGGAGCTGTTTTTT
TRBV2	TRBJ1-2	.	.	CASALDSQGANYGYTF	TGTGCCAGCGCCTTAGACAGCCAAGGAGCTAACTATGGCTACACCTTC
TRBV5-5	TRBJ2-3	TRBD1	.	CASSLGFRDRGLGDTQYF	TGTGCCAGCAGCTTAGGATTCCGGGACAGGGGGCTTGGAGATACGCAGTATTTT
TRBV6-6	TRBJ1-2	.	.	CASSYSSIANYGYTF	TGTGCCAGCAGTTACTCGAGCATAGCTAACTATGGCTACACCTTC
TRBV4-1	TRBJ1-6	.	.	CASSQEGRGGSSALHF	TGCGCCAGCAGCCAAGAAGGCCGGGGGGGGTCCTCGGCCCTCCACTTT
TRBV6-6	TRBJ2-1	TRBD2	.	CASSYVGRMGEQFF	TGTGCCAGCAGTTACGTCGGGAGGATGGGTGAGCAGTTCTTC
TRBV5-4	TRBJ2-5	TRBD2	.	CAESGGESKETQYF	TGTGCCGAATCGGGGGGGGAATCTAAAGAGACCCAGTACTTC
TRBV7-3	TRBJ2-2	.	few	CASSPSNTGELFF	TGTGCCAGCAGCCCTTCGAACACCGGGGAGCTGTTTTTT
TRBV30	TRBJ2-3	TRBD1	.	CAWSRRQGAGDTQYF	TGTGCCTGGAGCCGGAGACAGGGGGCTGGAGATACGCAGTATTTT
TRBV5-4	TRBJ1-2	.	.	CASSLDIVFDGYTF	TGTGCCAGCAGCTTGGACATTGTGTTCGATGGCTACACCTTC
TRBV6-6	TRBJ2-7	TRBD2	.	CASSDGTSFHEQYF	TGTGCCAGCAGTGACGGGACTAGCTTCCACGAGCAGTACTTC
TRBV4-1	TRBJ2-1	TRBD1	.	CASSHLDRVNEQFF	TGCGCCAGCAGCCACCTGGACAGGGTCAATGAGCAGTTCTTC
TRBV4-1	TRBJ1-1	.	.	CASSQFPGNTEAFF	TGCGCCAGCAGCCAATTTCCGGGGAACACTGAAGCTTTCTTT
TRBV5-6	TRBJ1-1	.	.	CASSLAPGEGAFF	TGTGCCAGCAGCTTGGCCCCGGGGGAGGGAGCTTTCTTT
TRBV9	TRBJ1-5	TRBD1	.	CASSRTGDHNQPQHF	TGTGCCAGCAGCAGGACAGGGGACCACAATCAGCCCCAGCATTTT
TRBV14	TRBJ2-5	.	.	CASSQGYQETQYF	TGTGCCAGCAGCCAGGGCTACCAAGAGACCCAGTACTTC
TRBV10-3	TRBJ2-1	TRBD2	.	CAIRAGGGNEQFF	TGTGCCATCAGGGCGGGGGGTGGCAATGAGCAGTTCTTC
TRBV5-1	TRBJ1-3	.	.	CASSLQGTSGNTIYF	TGCGCCAGCAGCTTACAGGGAACATCTGGAAACACCATATATTTT
TRBV12-3/TRBV12-4	TRBJ2-3	.	.	CASSSSPTDTQYF	TGTGCCAGCAGTTCAAGCCCCACAGATACGCAGTATTTT
TRBV7-9	TRBJ1-2	.	.	CASSLAVGGRQEGYTF	TGTGCCAGCAGCTTAGCGGTGGGAGGGCGACAAGAAGGCTACACCTTC
TRBV29-1	TRBJ2-1	.	medium-sized	CSVGADNEQFF	TGCAGCGTTGGAGCTGACAATGAGCAGTTCTTC
TRBV23-1	TRBJ2-1	TRBD2	.	CASSLLSGGHYNEQFF	TGCGCCAGCAGTCTTCTGAGCGGGGGGCACTACAATGAGCAGTTCTTC
TRBV2	TRBJ2-2	TRBD2	once	CASSEAAGGNTGELFF	TGTGCCAGCAGTGAAGCGGCGGGGGGGAACACCGGGGAGCTGTTTTTT
TRBV18	TRBJ2-1	TRBD1	.	CASSRTTGDEQFF	TGTGCCAGCTCACGGACGACAGGGGATGAGCAGTTCTTC
TRBV18	TRBJ2-5	TRBD2	.	CASSPTSGGVSGETQYF	TGTGCCAGCTCACCGACTAGCGGGGGAGTTTCTGGGGAGACCCAGTACTTC
TRBV29-1	TRBJ2-5	TRBD1	.	CSVAIQGARETQYF	TGCAGCGTTGCTATACAGGGGGCGCGAGAGACCCAGTACTTC
TRBV14	TRBJ2-1	TRBD2	.	CASSQDPGGVSYNEQFF	TGTGCCAGCAGCCAAGATCCCGGGGGGGTTTCCTACAATGAGCAGTTCTTC
TRBV18	TRBJ2-6	TRBD1	.	CASSLTGDHSGANVLTF	TGTGCCAGCTCACTGACAGGGGACCACTCTGGGGCCAACGTCCTGACTTTC
TRBV7-2	TRBJ2-3	.	.	CASSPGGQADTQYF	TGTGCCAGCAGCCCGGGGGGCCAGGCAGATACGCAGTATTTT
TRBV5-1	TRBJ2-3	.	.	CASSIPAGTDTQYF	TGCGCCAGCAGCATCCCCGCGGGGACAGATACGCAGTATTTT
TRBV19	TRBJ2-7	.	few	CASSTKDTGEQYF	TGTGCCAGCAGCACTAAGGACACGGGCGAGCAGTACTTC
TRBV7-2	TRBJ2-2	.	.	CASSPHYPTGELFF	TGTGCCAGCAGCCCTCACTATCCTACCGGGGAGCTGTTTTTT
TRBV11-3	TRBJ2-7	.	once	CASSLGVGKEQYF	TGTGCCAGCAGCCTTGGGGTCGGGAAGGAGCAGTACTTC
TRBV21-1	TRBJ1-6	.	.	CAPNDQGSNSPLHF	TGTGCCCCCAATGATCAGGGGAGTAATTCACCCCTCCACTTT
TRBV19	TRBJ2-7	TRBD1	.	CASSSRQGVYASEQYF	TGTGCCAGTAGTAGTCGACAGGGGGTCTACGCAAGCGAGCAGTACTTC
TRBV4-3	TRBJ2-3	TRBD2	once	CASSQELAGAPDTQYF	TGCGCCAGCAGCCAAGAATTAGCGGGGGCCCCAGATACGCAGTATTTT
TRBV6-5	TRBJ1-3	TRBD1	once	CASSYSDRDSGNTIYF	TGTGCCAGCAGTTACAGCGACAGGGACTCTGGAAACACCATATATTTT
TRBV5-1	TRBJ2-5	TRBD1	.	CASSADRVETQYF	TGCGCCAGCAGCGCGGACAGGGTAGAGACCCAGTACTTC
TRBV3-1/TRBV3-2	TRBJ2-7	TRBD1	.	CASSPQGAGYEQYF	TGTGCCAGCAGCCCACAGGGGGCGGGGTACGAGCAGTACTTC
TRBV14	TRBJ2-4	.	.	CASSQGLRQGNIQYF	TGTGCCAGCAGCCAAGGTCTCAGGCAGGGGAACATTCAGTACTTC
TRBV30	TRBJ2-5	TRBD2	.	CAWVSGGNQETQYF	TGTGCCTGGGTTAGCGGGGGGAATCAAGAGACCCAGTACTTC
TRBV7-9	TRBJ2-6	TRBD1	once	CASSRWGQGADGANVLTF	TGTGCCAGCAGCCGCTGGGGGCAGGGGGCTGACGGGGCCAACGTCCTGACTTTC
TRBV11-3	TRBJ2-5	TRBD2	.	CASSSSGLAGGPGETQYF	TGTGCCAGCAGCTCGTCGGGACTAGCGGGGGGGCCCGGGGAGACCCAGTACTTC
TRBV4-2	TRBJ2-7	TRBD2	once	CASSQATGTSVYEQYF	TGTGCCAGCAGCCAAGCGACCGGGACTAGCGTTTACGAGCAGTACTTC
TRBV7-3	TRBJ2-1	TRBD2	.	CASSVGTSGSNEQFF	TGTGCCAGCAGCGTCGGGACTAGCGGCAGTAATGAGCAGTTCTTC
TRBV28	TRBJ2-7	.	.	CASRETPGVPSEQYF	TGTGCCAGCAGGGAAACCCCCGGGGTTCCCTCCGAGCAGTACTTC
TRBV5-1	TRBJ1-1	.	few	CASSPHSGGTTEAFF	TGCGCCAGCAGCCCTCATAGTGGGGGGACCACTGAAGCTTTCTTT
TRBV29-1	TRBJ2-1	.	.	CSVEGARMSYNEQFF	TGCAGCGTTGAAGGGGCCAGAATGTCCTACAATGAGCAGTTCTTC
TRBV29-1	TRBJ2-2	.	.	CSVLRGTGELFF	TGCAGCGTGCTAAGAGGAACCGGGGAGCTGTTTTTT
TRBV5-1	TRBJ1-2	TRBD1	.	CASSLPPDRDDGYTF	TGCGCCAGCAGCTTACCCCCTGACAGGGATGATGGCTACACCTTC
TRBV7-2	TRBJ2-3	.	.	CASSLAPGGGTQYF	TGTGCCAGCAGCTTAGCCCCGGGGGGCGGTACGCAGTATTTT
TRBV7-3	TRBJ2-7	.	once	CASSLERSYEQYF	TGTGCCAGCAGCTTAGAGCGCTCCTACGAGCAGTACTTC
TRBV13	TRBJ1-1	.	.	CASSLEGIHAFF	TGTGCCAGCAGCTTAGAGGGGATCCACGCTTTCTTT
TRBV6-6	TRBJ1-2	.	.	CASRNRAGYTF	TGTGCCAGCAGGAACAGGGCTGGCTACACCTTC
TRBV6-5	TRBJ2-7	TRBD1	.	CASRITGGDNYEQYF	TGTGCCAGCAGGATCACAGGGGGAGACAACTACGAGCAGTACTTC
TRBV7-8	TRBJ1-2	.	.	CASSPDIYGYTF	TGTGCCAGCAGCCCGGACATCTATGGCTACACCTTC
TRBV3-1/TRBV3-2	TRBJ2-1	.	.	CASSQDGQSYNEQFF	TGTGCCAGCAGCCAAGATGGACAGTCCTACAATGAGCAGTTCTTC
TRBV28	TRBJ1-4	.	few	CASSFLLRAGEKLFF	TGTGCCAGCAGTTTCCTTCTCAGGGCAGGCGAAAAACTGTTTTTT
TRBV7-9	TRBJ1-2	TRBD1	.	CASSTRQGGYGYTF	TGTGCCAGCAGCACACGACAGGGGGGCTATGGCTACACCTTC